Here is one T cell receptor (beta chain) with its context. The record originates from a study of cytomegalovirus exposure and HLA in healthy donors. Primers for the PCR totalled 60 Vbeta and 13 Jbeta. Only in-frame clones appear in the TCRdb table, and some are missing; sequencing was by immunoSEQ multiplex PCR. The sample comprises some 120,000 clones, about 80% of which are singletons, and 2.5% to 3% rests with the top ten. Germline V gene data show CDR1 as MDHEN and CDR2 as SYDVKM. The V gene end was trimmed by 6 bases and the J gene end by 2 bases; junction bases not matched to a gene: 9. The CDR3 extends over 15 amino acids.

The origin of this receptor is a man younger than 40 in good health and CMV-seronegative. The sample consisted of PBMCs. This chain uses TRBV28 with TRBJ2-7; 8 bases map to TRBD2. CDR3 loop: CASSLSGSGPYEQYF. DNA of the CDR3: TGTGCCAGCAGCCTCAGCGGGAGTGGTCCCTACGAGCAGTACTTC.